These 6 T cell receptor beta chains share one sample of origin, sequenced in a study of blood T cell repertoires in COVID-19. Measured with immunoSEQ multiplex PCR; TCRdb has only the in-frame clones, and not every one. Among over 200,000 clones listed, under 90% were seen once. Sequenced material: peripheral blood. The receptor source for this set is a man aged 50 or older with COVID-19, enrolled during active disease.

The chain joins TRBV5-6 to TRBJ1-5, with TRBD1 as a possible D gene (6 bases). The CDR3 extends over 16 amino acids. Trimming removed 1 base at V and 0 bases at J, with 11 bases between. Germline CDR1 reads SGHDT; CDR2 reads YYEEEE. CDR3 sequence reads: CASSLSGAYSNQPQHF. CDR3 nucleotide sequence: TGTGCCAGCAGCTTGTCAGGGGCATATAGCAATCAGCCCCAGCATTTT.

V and J are TRBV4-2 and TRBJ1-5; TRBD1 aligns across 8 bases. The junction had 5 bases not matched to a gene; V was cut back by 4 bases and J by 3 bases. Germline CDR1 is LGHNA and CDR2 is YNFKEQ. The CDR3 runs 15 residues. CDR3 sequence reads: CASSPGGEDNQPQHF. In DNA form, the CDR3 reads TGTGCCAGCAGCCCAGGGGGCGAGGACAATCAGCCCCAGCATTTT.

The V call is TRBV18, the J call TRBJ2-7; 12 bases map to TRBD1. Germline CDR1 is KGHSH and CDR2 is LQKENI. J gave up 8 bases and V 3 bases, and 11 bases lay outside the gene matches. This CDR3 spans 16 amino acids. In DNA, the CDR3 is TGTGCCAGCTCACCCTTGCCGGGACAGGGGGCAAGCAAGCAGTACTTC. As protein: CASSPLPGQGASKQYF.

This clone has just one count. The chain employs TRBV6-5 and TRBJ2-1; D perhaps matches TRBD1 (5 bases). Germline CDR1 is MNHEY and CDR2 is SVGAGI. V was trimmed by 9 bases and J by 6 bases, leaving 21 bases between them. The CDR3 covers 15 residues. The CDR3 DNA reads TGTGCCAGTATTTTAGGACAAGTGCATTCCAATGAGCAGTTCTTC. Its protein is CASILGQVHSNEQFF.

The gene calls are TRBV6-1 and TRBJ2-3, with TRBD2 as a possible D gene (6 bases). The V end was cut by 1 base, the J end by 1 base, with 6 bases between. CDR3 length: 14 residues. From germline, CDR1 is MNHNS and CDR2 SASEGT. This chain's CDR3 is CASSEGEGTDTQYF. The DNA of the CDR3 is TGTGCCAGCAGTGAAGGGGAGGGCACAGATACGCAGTATTTT.

The CDR3, as DNA: TGTGCCAGCAGCTTAAATCGGGGTAGCGGGGGTGCTGAGCAGTTCTTC. Protein sequence: CASSLNRGSGGAEQFF. This chain connects TRBV7-2 to TRBJ2-1; 9 bases match TRBD2. Germline V CDR1 and CDR2: SGHTA, FQGNSA. This CDR3 is 16 amino acids long. Trimming removed 2 bases from V and 9 bases from J; junction bases left unmatched: 11.